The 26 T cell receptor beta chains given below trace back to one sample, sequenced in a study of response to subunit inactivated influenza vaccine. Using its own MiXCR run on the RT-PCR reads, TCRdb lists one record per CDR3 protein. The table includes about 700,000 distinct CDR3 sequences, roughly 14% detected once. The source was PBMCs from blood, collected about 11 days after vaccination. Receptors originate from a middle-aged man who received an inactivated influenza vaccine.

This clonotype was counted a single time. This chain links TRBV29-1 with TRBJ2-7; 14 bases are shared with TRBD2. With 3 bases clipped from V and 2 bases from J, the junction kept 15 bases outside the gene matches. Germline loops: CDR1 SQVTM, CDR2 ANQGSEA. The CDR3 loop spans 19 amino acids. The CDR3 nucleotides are TGCAGCGTTGAGAAATGGCCGGGACTAGCGGGGGTACCCGCCTACGAGCAGTACTTC. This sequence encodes CSVEKWPGLAGVPAYEQYF.

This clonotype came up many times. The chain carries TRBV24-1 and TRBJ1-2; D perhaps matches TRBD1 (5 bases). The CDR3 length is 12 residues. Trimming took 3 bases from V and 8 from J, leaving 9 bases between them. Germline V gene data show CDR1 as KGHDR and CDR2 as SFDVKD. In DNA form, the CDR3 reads TGTGCCACCAGTGATCGCTGGGGGGGCTACACCTTC. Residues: CATSDRWGGYTF.

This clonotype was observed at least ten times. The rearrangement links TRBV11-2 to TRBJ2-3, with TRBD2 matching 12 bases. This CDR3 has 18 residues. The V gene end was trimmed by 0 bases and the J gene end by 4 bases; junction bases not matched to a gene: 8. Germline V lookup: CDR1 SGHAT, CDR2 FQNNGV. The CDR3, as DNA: TGTGCCAGCAGCTTAGATGCGACTAGCGGGAGAGGAGCAGATACGCAGTATTTT. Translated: CASSLDATSGRGADTQYF.

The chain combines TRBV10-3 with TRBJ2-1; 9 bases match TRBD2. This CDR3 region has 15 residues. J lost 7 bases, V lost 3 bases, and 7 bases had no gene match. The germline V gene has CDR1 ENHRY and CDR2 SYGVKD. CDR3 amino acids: CAISDGSGRSNEQFF. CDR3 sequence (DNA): TGTGCCATCAGTGATGGTAGCGGGAGAAGTAATGAGCAGTTCTTC.

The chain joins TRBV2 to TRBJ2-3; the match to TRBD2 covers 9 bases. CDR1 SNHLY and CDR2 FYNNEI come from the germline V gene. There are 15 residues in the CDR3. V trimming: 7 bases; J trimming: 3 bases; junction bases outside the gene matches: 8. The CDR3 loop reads CASTRLTSGTDTQYF. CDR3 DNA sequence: TGTGCCAGCACAAGATTGACTAGCGGAACAGATACGCAGTATTTT.

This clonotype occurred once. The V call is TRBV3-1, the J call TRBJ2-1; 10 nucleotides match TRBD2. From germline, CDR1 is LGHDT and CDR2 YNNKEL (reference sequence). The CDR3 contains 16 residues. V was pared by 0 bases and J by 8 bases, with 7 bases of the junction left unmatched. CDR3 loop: CASSQDFSGRSYEQFF. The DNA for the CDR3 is TGTGCCAGCAGCCAAGATTTTAGCGGGAGGTCCTATGAGCAGTTCTTC.

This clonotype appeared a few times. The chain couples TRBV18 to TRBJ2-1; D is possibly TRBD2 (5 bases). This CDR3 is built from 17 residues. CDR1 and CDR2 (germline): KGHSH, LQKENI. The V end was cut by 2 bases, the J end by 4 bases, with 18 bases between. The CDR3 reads CASSPRVGSRGYNEQFF. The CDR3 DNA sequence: TGTGCCAGCTCACCAAGGGTAGGGAGCCGGGGTTACAATGAGCAGTTCTTC.

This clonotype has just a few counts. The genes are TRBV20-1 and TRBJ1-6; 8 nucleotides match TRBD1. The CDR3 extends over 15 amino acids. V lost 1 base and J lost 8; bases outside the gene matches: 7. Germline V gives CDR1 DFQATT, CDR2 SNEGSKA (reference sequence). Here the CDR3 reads CSARGGQGLDSPLHF. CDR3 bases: TGCAGTGCTAGAGGCGGACAGGGTTTGGATTCACCCCTCCACTTT.

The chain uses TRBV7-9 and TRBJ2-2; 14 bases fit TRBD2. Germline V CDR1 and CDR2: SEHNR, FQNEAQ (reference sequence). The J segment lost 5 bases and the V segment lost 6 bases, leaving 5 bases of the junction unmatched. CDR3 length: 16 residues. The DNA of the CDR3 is TGTGCCAGCAGTTCGACTAGCGGGGGGGTTACCGGGGAGCTGTTTTTT. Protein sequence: CASSSTSGGVTGELFF.

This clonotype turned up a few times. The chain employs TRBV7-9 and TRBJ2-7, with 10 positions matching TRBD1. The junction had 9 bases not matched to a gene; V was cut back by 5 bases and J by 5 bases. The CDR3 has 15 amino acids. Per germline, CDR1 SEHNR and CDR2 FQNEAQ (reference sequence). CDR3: CASSRGDRGFDEQYF. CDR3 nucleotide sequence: TGTGCCAGCAGCCGAGGGGACAGGGGCTTTGACGAGCAGTACTTC.

CDR3 in amino acids: CASSYSIGVMNTEAFF. CDR3 coding DNA: TGTGCCAGCAGTTACTCGATCGGGGTGATGAACACTGAAGCTTTCTTT. The chain joins TRBV6-5 to TRBJ1-1; no firm D call. Germline values: CDR1 MNHEY, CDR2 SVGAGI. The V end lost 0 bases, the J end lost 0 bases, and 11 bases lay between the germline ends. The CDR3 contains 16 residues.

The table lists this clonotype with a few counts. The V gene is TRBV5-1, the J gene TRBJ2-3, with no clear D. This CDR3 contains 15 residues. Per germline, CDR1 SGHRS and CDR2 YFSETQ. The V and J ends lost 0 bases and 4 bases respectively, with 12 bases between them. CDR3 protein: CASSLDLGPADTQYF. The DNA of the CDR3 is TGCGCCAGCAGCTTGGATCTAGGACCGGCAGATACGCAGTATTTT.

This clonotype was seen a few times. The CDR3 sequence is CASSLVGGSPLHF. Written as DNA, the CDR3 is TGTGCCAGCAGCTTAGTAGGTGGTTCACCCCTCCACTTT. V is TRBV7-9 and J is TRBJ1-6; D is unclear. With 1 base removed from V and 9 bases from J, the gap between germline ends came to 7 bases. This CDR3 contains 13 residues. The germline CDR1 and CDR2 sequences are SEHNR and FQNEAQ (reference sequence). Combining the CDR3 with reference TRBV7-9 and TRBJ1-6 gives the whole variable domain DTGVSQNPRHKITKRGQNVTFRCDPISEHNRLYWYRQTLGQGPEFLTYFQNEAQLEKSRLLSDRFSAERPKGSFSTLEIQRTEQGDSAMYLCASSLVGGSPLHFGNGTRLTVT.

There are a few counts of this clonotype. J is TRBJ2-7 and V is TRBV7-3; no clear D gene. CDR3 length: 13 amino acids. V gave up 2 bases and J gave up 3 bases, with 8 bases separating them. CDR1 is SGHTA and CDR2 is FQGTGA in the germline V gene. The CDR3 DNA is TGTGCCAGCAGCTTATACAAAGACTACGAGCAGTACTTC. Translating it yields CASSLYKDYEQYF.

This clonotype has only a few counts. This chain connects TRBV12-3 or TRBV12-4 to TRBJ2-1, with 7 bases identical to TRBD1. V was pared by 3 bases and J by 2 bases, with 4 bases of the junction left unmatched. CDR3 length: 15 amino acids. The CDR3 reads CASSFSGTAYNEQFF. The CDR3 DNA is TGTGCCAGCAGTTTTTCCGGGACAGCCTACAATGAGCAGTTCTTC.

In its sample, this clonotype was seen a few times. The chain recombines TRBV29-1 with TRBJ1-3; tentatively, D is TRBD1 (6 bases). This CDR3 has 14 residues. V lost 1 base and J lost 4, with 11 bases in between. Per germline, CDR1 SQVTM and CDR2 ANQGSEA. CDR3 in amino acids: CSVEGGGVGNTIYF. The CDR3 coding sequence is TGCAGCGTTGAAGGAGGGGGAGTAGGAAACACCATATATTTT.

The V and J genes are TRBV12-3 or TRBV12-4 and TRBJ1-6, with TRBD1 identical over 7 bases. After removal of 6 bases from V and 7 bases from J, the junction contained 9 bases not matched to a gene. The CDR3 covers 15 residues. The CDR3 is CASRPGQNENSPLHF. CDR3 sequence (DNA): TGTGCCAGCAGGCCGGGACAGAACGAGAATTCACCCCTCCACTTT.

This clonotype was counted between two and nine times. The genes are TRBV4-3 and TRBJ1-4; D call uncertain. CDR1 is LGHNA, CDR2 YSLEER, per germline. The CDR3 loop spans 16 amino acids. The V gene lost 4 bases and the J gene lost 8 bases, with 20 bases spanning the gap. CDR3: CASSREKGLVGEKLFF. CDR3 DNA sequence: TGCGCCAGCAGCCGCGAAAAAGGGTTGGTTGGGGAAAAACTGTTTTTT.

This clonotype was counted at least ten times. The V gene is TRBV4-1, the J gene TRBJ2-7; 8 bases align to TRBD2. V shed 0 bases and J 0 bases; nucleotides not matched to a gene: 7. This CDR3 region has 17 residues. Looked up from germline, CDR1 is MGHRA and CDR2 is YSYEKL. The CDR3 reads CASSQEPWRGASYEQYF. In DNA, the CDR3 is TGCGCCAGCAGCCAAGAGCCTTGGCGGGGGGCCTCCTACGAGCAGTACTTC.

The CDR3: CASGLHAETSGKRPKSYNEQFF. The CDR3 nucleotides are TGTGCCAGCGGCCTACATGCCGAGACTAGCGGGAAACGCCCAAAATCCTACAATGAGCAGTTCTTC. The chain uses TRBV13 and TRBJ2-1; 11 bases agree with TRBD2. The ends lost 8 bases at V and 1 base at J; junction bases unmatched: 25. Germline V gene lookup returns CDR1 PRHDT and CDR2 FYEKMQ (reference sequence). The CDR3 length is 22 residues. Filled out from reference TRBV13 and TRBJ2-1, the complete variable domain reads AAGVIQSPRHLIKEKRETATLKCYPIPRHDTVYWYQQGPGQDPQFLISFYEKMQSDKGSIPDRFSAQQFSDYHSELNMSSLELGDSALYFCASGLHAETSGKRPKSYNEQFFGPGTRLTVL.

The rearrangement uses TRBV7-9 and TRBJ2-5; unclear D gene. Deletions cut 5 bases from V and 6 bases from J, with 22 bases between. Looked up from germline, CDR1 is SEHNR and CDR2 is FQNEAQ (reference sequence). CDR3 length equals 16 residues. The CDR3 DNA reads TGTGCCAGCAGCATAGAAGCCGGGCCGGATGTAAAGACCCAGTACTTC. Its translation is CASSIEAGPDVKTQYF.

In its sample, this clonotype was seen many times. CDR3 nucleotide sequence: TGTGCCAGCAGGATAGGGGTGTCAGATACGCAGTATTTT. This gives the protein CASRIGVSDTQYF. The chain employs TRBV7-2 and TRBJ2-3, with D perhaps TRBD1 (5 bases). The CDR3 sequence is 13 residues long. CDR1 is SGHTA and CDR2 is FQGNSA in the germline V gene. Trimming left V 6 bases short and J 4 bases short, with 11 bases between.

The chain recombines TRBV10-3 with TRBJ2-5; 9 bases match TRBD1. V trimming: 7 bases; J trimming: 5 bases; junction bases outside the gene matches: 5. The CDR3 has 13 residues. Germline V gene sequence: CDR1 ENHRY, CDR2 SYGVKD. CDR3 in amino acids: CAIMKDRGETQYF. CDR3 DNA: TGTGCCATCATGAAGGACAGGGGTGAGACCCAGTACTTC.

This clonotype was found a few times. The DNA of the CDR3 is TGTGCCAGCGCCTTGGGATTCTCTAGGGCTTTCTTT. It yields the protein CASALGFSRAFF. This chain joins TRBV12-3 or TRBV12-4 and TRBJ1-1; D uncertain. V was clipped by 8 bases and J by 11 bases, with 18 bases between them. The CDR3 length is 12 residues.

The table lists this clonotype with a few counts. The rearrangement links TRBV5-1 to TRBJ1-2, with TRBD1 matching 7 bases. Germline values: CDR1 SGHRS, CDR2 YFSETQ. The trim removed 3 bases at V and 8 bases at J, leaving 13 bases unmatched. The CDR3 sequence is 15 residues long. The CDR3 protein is CASSSSFTGDHGYTF. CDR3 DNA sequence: TGCGCCAGCAGCTCGTCCTTTACAGGGGATCACGGCTACACCTTC.

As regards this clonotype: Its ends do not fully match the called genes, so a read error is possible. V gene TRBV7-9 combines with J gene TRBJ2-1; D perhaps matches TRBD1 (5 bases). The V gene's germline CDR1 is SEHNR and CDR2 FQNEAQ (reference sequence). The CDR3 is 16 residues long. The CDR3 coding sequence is TGTGGCAGCAGCTTAGGGGTCCGGGTTCCCTACAATGAGCAGTTCTTC. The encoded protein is CGSSLGVRVPYNEQFF.